This is a list of T cell receptor beta chains from one sample in a study of shared clonotypes between healthy human individuals. TCRdb keeps only in-frame clones here, not all; method: immunoSEQ multiplex PCR. The sample lists 950,000 to 1,100,000 clones, about 84% seen once, with roughly 0.57% in the top ten. Material for sequencing was memory CD4+ T cells from PBMCs. These receptors came from a man aged 18 to 29 in good health. Some clones in this sample may be carry-over from other donors' samples. The conserved cysteine and the conserved F or W are not part of the CDR3 here.

V,J,CDR3
TRBV6-5,TRBJ2-7,ASSVRATYSYEQY
TRBV11-2,TRBJ2-3,ASSPNVGQTDTQY
TRBV9,TRBJ1-3,ASSVGPGKGNTIY
TRBV28,TRBJ2-1,ASSPVDRANGQF
TRBV4-1,TRBJ2-1,ASSQGVSAISSYNEQF
TRBV27,TRBJ2-3,ASSIVGAISTDTQY
TRBV7-2,TRBJ2-1,ASTRYGRGRGNEQF
TRBV28,TRBJ2-1,ASGKGLALHNEQF
TRBV5-1,TRBJ2-3,ASSFGQDGDTQY
TRBV30,TRBJ1-2,AWSSPGNYGYT
TRBV29-1,TRBJ2-5,SVERTGETQY
TRBV29-1,TRBJ1-1,SVDGKGRSTRANTEAF
TRBV7-9,TRBJ2-7,ASSSTGGRSYEQY
TRBV19,TRBJ1-1,ASSPPEGRREAF
TRBV30,TRBJ2-2,AWVPPDRPTGELF
TRBV28,TRBJ1-5,ASSYGTKNQPQH
TRBV6-5,TRBJ2-3,ASRDREAQY
TRBV13,TRBJ1-1,ASSSLRQAGNTEAF
TRBV4-1,TRBJ2-7,ASSRPAQGAYEQY
TRBV2,TRBJ1-4,ASSASRSTEPGEKLF
TRBV15,TRBJ2-7,ATSRDRQGHYEQY
TRBV5-1,TRBJ1-4,ASSLRPDRGGKLF
TRBV29-1,TRBJ1-1,SVVRGMNTEAF
TRBV27,TRBJ1-1,ASNLRGGSEAF
TRBV27,TRBJ2-7,ASSGFGGSYEQY
TRBV11-2,TRBJ2-7,ASSFGQAYEQY
TRBV5-1,TRBJ2-5,ASSWGLSGSQETQY
TRBV19,TRBJ1-2,ASSIHSILQGTGYT
TRBV5-1,TRBJ1-1,ASSDQYVNTEAF
TRBV6-1,TRBJ1-3,ASRSAGAGNTIY
TRBV28,TRBJ2-4,ASSFTGSGLENIQY
TRBV5-1,TRBJ2-2,ASSLAPTGNGGELF
TRBV30,TRBJ1-3,AWALGGASGNTIY
TRBV19,TRBJ2-1,ASTGRDRNEQF
TRBV30,TRBJ2-7,AWSLSGPYEQY
TRBV7-9,TRBJ1-4,ASSLETPNEKLF
TRBV7-2,TRBJ1-2,ASSLVLRAGYGYT
TRBV5-1,TRBJ2-1,ASSWGLAHNEQF
TRBV5-1,TRBJ2-1,ASNPLAGGPEQF
TRBV6-4,TRBJ2-2,ASSDSMVWSPGELF
TRBV27,TRBJ2-2,ASSLYYGTGMSGELF
TRBV11-1,TRBJ1-2,ASSLRGGNPFRGYT
TRBV7-2,TRBJ2-3,ASSLETLRTDTQY
TRBV27,TRBJ2-5,ASSLSVGVRMH
TRBV28,TRBJ2-7,ASSFPGQGPYEQY
TRBV11-2,TRBJ2-5,ASSLEDRALAGAETQY
TRBV28,TRBJ1-2,ASSGGESANYGYT
TRBV28,TRBJ2-2,ASSGASGRTGELF
TRBV28,TRBJ1-3,ASSLSGANSGNTIY
TRBV12-5,TRBJ1-5,ASGPRPGPLVNQPQH